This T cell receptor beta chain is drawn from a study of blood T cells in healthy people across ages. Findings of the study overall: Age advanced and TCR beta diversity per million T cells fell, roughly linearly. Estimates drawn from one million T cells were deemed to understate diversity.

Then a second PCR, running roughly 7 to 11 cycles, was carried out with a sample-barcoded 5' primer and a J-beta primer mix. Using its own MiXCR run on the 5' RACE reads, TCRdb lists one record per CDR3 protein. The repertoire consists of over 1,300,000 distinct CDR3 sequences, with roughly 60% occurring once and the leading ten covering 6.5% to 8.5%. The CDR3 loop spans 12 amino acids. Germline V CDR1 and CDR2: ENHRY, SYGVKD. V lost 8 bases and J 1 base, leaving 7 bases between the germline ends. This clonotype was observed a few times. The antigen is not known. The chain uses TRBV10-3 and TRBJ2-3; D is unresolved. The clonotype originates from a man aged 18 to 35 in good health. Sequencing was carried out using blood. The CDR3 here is CAIGRGTDTQYF. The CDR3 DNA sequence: TGTGCCATCGGAAGGGGCACAGATACGCAGTATTTT.